The entry below gives a single TCR beta chain sequence along with its context. The protocol was immunoSEQ multiplex PCR, while the TCRdb copy is restricted to in-frame clones and leaves out a portion. The repertoire holds about 70,000 clones, around 97% seen once, with approximately 0.2% in the top ten. The source of the sample is a study of technical replicates of blood from a handful of donors. With V trimmed by 8 bases and J by 3 bases, 7 bases remained unmatched. The CDR3 sequence is 13 residues long. Per germline, CDR1 LNHDA and CDR2 SQIVND (reference sequence). The material sequenced was T cells isolated from PBMCs. The chain recombines TRBV19 with TRBJ2-7; 7 nucleotides agree with TRBD1. This sequence was found in a human donor in good health. CDR3 sequence: CASSKTGFYEQYF. The CDR3 DNA is TGTGCCAGTTCCAAGACAGGGTTCTACGAGCAGTACTTC. Combining the CDR3 with reference TRBV19 and TRBJ2-7 gives the whole variable domain DGGITQSPKYLFRKEGQNVTLSCEQNLNHDAMYWYRQDPGQGLRLIYYSQIVNDFQKGDIAEGYSVSREKKESFPLTVTSAQKNPTAFYLCASSKTGFYEQYFGPGTRLTVT.